This T cell receptor (beta chain) was recovered during a study of blood T cells in healthy people across ages. At least ten counts were recorded for this clonotype. Its antigen is not identified. Alongside a J-beta primer mix, a sample-barcoded 5' primer served in a second PCR lasting about 7 to 11 cycles. TCRdb analysed the 5' RACE reads with MiXCR anew, one entry per CDR3 protein. The sample consists of hundreds of thousands of distinct CDR3 sequences, around 40% of them appearing once. Germline lookup yields CDR1 SGHAT and CDR2 FQNNGV. The CDR3 has 16 amino acids. J was trimmed by 2 bases and V by 6 bases; bases with no gene match: 5. Findings of the study overall: With donor CMV status unknown, expanded clonotype changes were possibly confounded. Getting older went along with TCR beta diversity per million T cells dropping roughly linearly. Calculation of diversity from one million T cells yielded estimates considered to be underestimates.

Sequenced sample: blood. The clonotype originates from a woman between 55 and 75 years old in good health. The chain uses TRBV11-2 and TRBJ2-5, with 14 bases aligning to TRBD2. The CDR3 protein is CASRERLAGGQETQYF. The CDR3 DNA reads TGTGCCAGCAGGGAAAGACTAGCGGGGGGGCAAGAGACCCAGTACTTC.